This T cell receptor (beta chain) is drawn from a study of T cell repertoires in cytomegalovirus infection. Concerning this clonotype: Germline and junction disagree at one end, which may indicate a read error.

From germline, CDR1 is SGHRS and CDR2 YFSETQ. This CDR3 is 18 amino acids long. Each CDR3 protein gets one entry after TCRdb re-called the reads with MiXCR. The sample lists 270,000 or so distinct CDR3 sequences; 17% were seen once. The clonotype was recovered from a human donor in good health (CMV status not recorded). Some clones in this sample may be carry-over from other donors' samples. The J gene is TRBJ2-7, the V gene TRBV5-1; D might be TRBD1 or TRBD2, each matching 5 bases. Sequencing input: CD8+ T cells from PBMCs. The CDR3 bases are TGCGTCAGCAGCCTGCTTGGGGGTGAGACACTCACGCCCTACGAGCAGTACTTC. Protein product: CVSSLLGGETLTPYEQYF.